Listed here is a single TCR beta chain. Primers: 60 Vbeta forward and 13 Jbeta reverse. TCRdb's copy holds only in-frame clones and misses some; the assay was immunoSEQ multiplex PCR. Altogether 150,000 to 200,000 clones are present, roughly 72% being singletons, with the ten largest covering approximately 1.5%. From germline, CDR1 is SEHNR and CDR2 FQNEAQ (reference sequence). This CDR3 has 16 residues. Trimming removed 0 bases at V and 6 bases at J, with 17 bases between. The data are from a study of cytomegalovirus exposure and HLA in healthy donors. The sequence was obtained from a man between 40 and 49 years old in good health and CMV-seronegative. The J gene is TRBJ1-2, the V gene TRBV7-9; D gene unclear. The sequenced material came from PBMCs. CDR3 sequence (DNA): TGTGCCAGCAGCTTAGCGAACCCCGAGTATACGCATGGCTACACCTTC. Its protein is CASSLANPEYTHGYTF. Full variable domain (missing parts from reference TRBV7-9 and TRBJ1-2): DTGVSQNPRHKITKRGQNVTFRCDPISEHNRLYWYRQTLGQGPEFLTYFQNEAQLEKSRLLSDRFSAERPKGSFSTLEIQRTEQGDSAMYLCASSLANPEYTHGYTFGSGTRLTVV.